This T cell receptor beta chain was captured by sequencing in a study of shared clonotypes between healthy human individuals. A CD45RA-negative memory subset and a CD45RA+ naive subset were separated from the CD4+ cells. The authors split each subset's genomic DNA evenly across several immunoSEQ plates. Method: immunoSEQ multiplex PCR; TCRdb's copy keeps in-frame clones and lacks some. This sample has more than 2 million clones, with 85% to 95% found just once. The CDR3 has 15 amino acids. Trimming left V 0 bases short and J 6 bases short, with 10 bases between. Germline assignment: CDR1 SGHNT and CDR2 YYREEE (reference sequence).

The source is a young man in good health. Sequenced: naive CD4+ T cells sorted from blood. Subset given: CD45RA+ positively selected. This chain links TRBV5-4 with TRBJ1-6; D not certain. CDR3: CASSLGVSGNSPLHF. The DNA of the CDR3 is TGTGCCAGCAGCTTGGGGGTGTCGGGTAATTCACCCCTCCACTTT.